The clone carrying this TCR beta chain was observed a handful of times. Antigen unknown. Looked up from germline, CDR1 is SEHNR and CDR2 is FQNEAQ (reference sequence). This CDR3 comprises 14 residues. Trimming pared 1 base from V and 5 bases from J, leaving 9 bases between. The data were produced by immunoSEQ multiplex PCR, yet TCRdb's version contains in-frame clones alone and is incomplete. The table includes just over 70,000 clones, under 85% detected once. The data are from a study of early stage breast cancer tumors. Across the whole study: Of some 16 invasive breast tumors, more than nine were hormone receptor-positive, HER2-negative.

Whole-study results and caveats: Compared with adjacent normal breast tissue, tumors showed roughly 2.5-fold greater T cell density and higher clonality.

The sample was blood. The sequence came from a person in their 60s with breast cancer. The rearrangement links TRBV7-9 to TRBJ1-5, with D uncertain. The CDR3 coding sequence is TGTGCCAGCAGCTTAGAATACGGTGATCAGCCCCAGCATTTT. Translated: CASSLEYGDQPQHF. Drawing the rest from reference TRBV7-9 and TRBJ1-5, the complete variable domain is DTGVSQNPRHKITKRGQNVTFRCDPISEHNRLYWYRQTLGQGPEFLTYFQNEAQLEKSRLLSDRFSAERPKGSFSTLEIQRTEQGDSAMYLCASSLEYGDQPQHFGDGTRLSIL.